Below, 27 T cell receptor beta chains from the same sample are listed, as sequenced in a study of T cells in localized non-small cell lung cancer. TCRdb's copy holds only in-frame clones and misses some; the assay was immunoSEQ multiplex PCR. The data show about 24,000 clones, about 90% seen once. Sequencing was performed on peripheral blood, taken before any cancer treatment. These receptors came from a male donor aged 60 or over with stage I squamous cell lung carcinoma.

V usage is TRBV5-4 and J usage is TRBJ2-7; the D gene is possibly TRBD1 (6 bases). The V gene's germline CDR1 is SGHNT and CDR2 YYREEE (reference sequence). Deletions cut 4 bases from V and 6 bases from J, with 17 bases between. The CDR3 length is 14 residues. CDR3 nucleotide sequence: TGTGCCAGCAGCCAAGATAGGTGGGGGCGCGAGCAGTACTTC. This encodes CASSQDRWGREQYF.

The chain has TRBV7-4 and TRBJ1-6; 7 nucleotides agree with TRBD1. Trimming cost V 1 base and J 9 bases; bases outside gene matches: 15. From germline, CDR1 is SGHVT and CDR2 SQSDAQ. The CDR3 runs to 18 residues. CDR3 in DNA: TGTGCCAGCAGCTTAGTGGCACCTATACAGGGGACTCCTTCACCCCTCCACTTT. This gives the protein CASSLVAPIQGTPSPLHF.

The rearrangement joins TRBV10-3 to TRBJ2-1; D not resolved. CDR3 length equals 12 residues. Trimming cost V 6 bases and J 5 bases, with 8 bases left between them. The germline CDR1 and CDR2 sequences are ENHRY and SYGVKD. The CDR3 nucleotides are TGTGCCATCAGCTCTGCGAACAATGAGCAGTTCTTC. The encoded protein is CAISSANNEQFF.

A few counts support this clone. The CDR3 nucleotides are TGTGCCAGCACCGTTAGCGGGGAGGTTCAGCCCCAGCATTTT. Protein sequence: CASTVSGEVQPQHF. The rearrangement joins TRBV7-2 to TRBJ1-5; D unresolved. Trimming stripped 7 bases from V and 6 bases from J, with 16 bases between. Germline V gene lookup returns CDR1 SGHTA and CDR2 FQGNSA. There are 14 residues in the CDR3.

A remark on this clone: At one end, the junction sequence differs from germline, possibly due to a read error. The V and J genes are TRBV9 and TRBJ1-2; the D is unclear. Germline CDR1 SGDLS, CDR2 YYNGEE. This CDR3 is 13 amino acids long. As DNA, the CDR3 is TGTGCCGGCAGCGTCTCCCCCTTCCTAGCCTACACCTTC. It is translated as CAGSVSPFLAYTF.

V and J are TRBV6-1 and TRBJ1-2; TRBD1 aligns across 10 bases. The germline V gene encodes CDR1 MNHNS and CDR2 SASEGT. J was trimmed by 1 base and V by 6 bases; bases with no gene match: 8. The CDR3 runs to 16 residues. The CDR3 spells CASRETGTGVNYGYTF. Written as DNA, the CDR3 is TGTGCCAGCAGGGAAACCGGGACAGGGGTTAACTATGGCTACACCTTC.

The V gene is TRBV5-1, the J gene TRBJ2-7; TRBD2 agrees at 10 bases. In germline, CDR1 is SGHRS, CDR2 YFSETQ. V trimming: 0 bases; J trimming: 5 bases; junction bases outside the gene matches: 17. This CDR3 is built from 19 residues. The CDR3 DNA reads as TGCGCCAGCAGCTTGGAAGGACGTATAGCGGGGGGCGCATATCACGAGCAGTACTTC. Encoded protein: CASSLEGRIAGGAYHEQYF.

V gene TRBV7-9 combines with J gene TRBJ2-3, with D hard to call. CDR3 size: 12 residues. CDR1 is SEHNR and CDR2 is FQNEAQ in the germline V gene (reference sequence). V lost 6 bases and J lost 0, with 4 bases in between. The CDR3: CASRDSTDTQYF. The CDR3 DNA is TGTGCCAGCAGAGATAGCACAGATACGCAGTATTTT.

The gene calls are TRBV7-9 and TRBJ1-5, with D possibly TRBD1 on 5 matching bases. The CDR3 spans 14 residues. Trimming cost V 5 bases and J 4 bases, with 12 bases left between them. In germline, CDR1 is SEHNR, CDR2 FQNEAQ (reference sequence). The CDR3 reads CASSRGGNNQPQHF. CDR3 nucleotide sequence: TGTGCCAGCAGCCGGGGCGGTAATAATCAGCCCCAGCATTTT.

This clone occurred once. The chain links TRBV2 to TRBJ2-6; TRBD1 is a possible D gene (5 bases). Germline V gene lookup returns CDR1 SNHLY and CDR2 FYNNEI. Trimming shortened V by 4 bases and J by 0 bases, and 13 bases separated the two germline ends. The CDR3 has 17 amino acids. This chain's CDR3 is CASSVRTLNSGANVLTF. The CDR3 DNA follows: TGTGCCAGCAGTGTGAGGACACTGAACTCTGGGGCCAACGTCCTGACTTTC. The variable domain in full, completed from reference TRBV2 and TRBJ2-6, reads EPEVTQTPSHQVTQMGQEVILRCVPISNHLYFYWYRQILGQKVEFLVSFYNNEISEKSEIFDDQFSVERPDGSNFTLKIRSTKLEDSAMYFCASSVRTLNSGANVLTFGAGSRLTVL.

The rearrangement uses TRBV14 and TRBJ2-5; D is uncertain. CDR1 and CDR2 from the germline V gene are SGHDN and FVKESK. This CDR3 contains 11 residues. V was clipped by 1 base and J by 5 bases, with 2 bases between them. The CDR3 is CASSQVETQYF. CDR3 bases: TGTGCCAGCAGCCAAGTTGAGACCCAGTACTTC.

The chain employs TRBV6-1 and TRBJ1-2; TRBD1 matches at 7 bases. Germline-derived CDR1 and CDR2 are MNHNS and SASEGT. With V trimmed by 5 bases and J by 1 base, 7 bases remained unmatched. The CDR3 is 15 amino acids. The CDR3 loop reads CASSTRQGSNYGYTF. CDR3 coding DNA: TGTGCCAGCAGTACTCGACAGGGAAGTAACTATGGCTACACCTTC.

The chain employs TRBV6-6 and TRBJ1-3; D perhaps matches TRBD1 (5 bases). In germline, CDR1 is MNHNY, CDR2 SVGAGI (reference sequence). The CDR3 has 14 amino acids. Trimming took 0 bases from V and 8 from J, leaving 11 bases between them. The CDR3 bases are TGTGCCAGCAGTTACTCGAGCAGGGCGGACACCATATATTTT. Encoded protein: CASSYSSRADTIYF.

The rearrangement links TRBV19 to TRBJ2-3; D may match TRBD1 or TRBD2 (7 bases each). Trimming left V 8 bases short and J 5 bases short, with 17 bases between. The CDR3 length is 14 residues. CDR1 is LNHDA and CDR2 is SQIVND in the germline V gene (reference sequence). In nucleotides, the CDR3 is TGTGCCAGTTCTTCAGGGGGGGGAGGAGATACGCAGTATTTT. Residues: CASSSGGGGDTQYF.

The CDR3 bases are TGTGCCAGCAGTTCACGACAGGTGTACACCGGGGAGCTGTTTTTT. Its protein product is CASSSRQVYTGELFF. The rearrangement joins TRBV6-1 to TRBJ2-2; a possible D gene is TRBD1 (6 bases). The V end lost 5 bases, the J end lost 3 bases, and 13 bases lay between the germline ends. CDR1 and CDR2 from the germline V gene are MNHNS and SASEGT. The CDR3 has 15 amino acids.

This chain uses TRBV18 with TRBJ1-2; perhaps TRBD1 as D (6 bases). The CDR3 totals 12 residues. Germline lookup yields CDR1 KGHSH and CDR2 LQKENI. V was trimmed by 8 bases and J by 6 bases, leaving 13 bases between them. CDR3 DNA: TGTGCCAGCACAACAGGGTCTGATGGCTACACCTTC. Amino acids: CASTTGSDGYTF.

V usage is TRBV7-2 and J usage is TRBJ2-7; 11 positions agree with TRBD2. The length of the CDR3 is 17 residues. V dropped 4 bases and J dropped 5; count of bases not matched to a gene: 13. Germline CDR1 is SGHTA and CDR2 is FQGNSA. The CDR3 reads CASSSTRYSGRGNEQYF. The CDR3 DNA follows: TGTGCCAGCAGCTCCACCCGGTATAGCGGGAGGGGAAACGAGCAGTACTTC.

A word on this clone: One junction end does not reproduce the germline sequence, and a read error may be involved. V gene TRBV7-7 combines with J gene TRBJ1-4; the D is unclear. The CDR3 runs to 15 residues. CDR1 and CDR2 (germline): SSHAT, FNYEAQ (reference sequence). CDR3 region: CASSPGREANEKLFF. The CDR3 region has the DNA TGTGCTAGCAGCCCAGGAAGGGAAGCTAATGAAAAACTGTTTTTT. The complete variable domain, with remaining parts taken from reference TRBV7-7 and TRBJ1-4, reads GAGVSQSPRYKVTKRGQDVTLRCDPISSHATLYWYQQALGQGPEFLTYFNYEAQPDKSGLPSDRFSAERPEGSISTLTIQRTEQRDSAMYRCASSPGREANEKLFFGSGTQLSVL.

The rearrangement links TRBV29-1 to TRBJ2-2; 9 bases are shared with TRBD1. The germline CDR1 and CDR2 sequences are SQVTM and ANQGSEA. This CDR3 region has 15 residues. J was trimmed by 1 base and V by 6 bases; bases with no gene match: 6. The CDR3 spells CSVTAGQGNTGELFF. For the CDR3, the DNA is TGCAGCGTGACGGCGGGACAGGGGAACACCGGGGAGCTGTTTTTT.

The V gene is TRBV5-6, the J gene TRBJ2-2, with a tentative D call TRBD2 (6 bases). Trimming removed 3 bases from V and 3 bases from J, with 18 bases in between. Germline CDR1 and CDR2: SGHDT and YYEEEE. The CDR3 loop spans 17 amino acids. The CDR3 loop is CASSSLNSGGDTGELFF. DNA for the CDR3: TGTGCCAGCAGCTCCCTCAATAGCGGCGGGGACACCGGGGAGCTGTTTTTT.

The rearrangement uses TRBV6-5 and TRBJ1-3; 7 nucleotides line up with TRBD1. There are 15 residues in the CDR3. The V segment lost 4 bases and the J segment 7 bases; nucleotides outside the gene matches: 10. The germline CDR1 and CDR2 sequences are MNHEY and SVGAGI. This CDR3 reads CASSSAPGTVNTIYF. In DNA, the CDR3 is TGTGCCAGCAGTTCAGCCCCCGGGACAGTCAACACCATATATTTT.

This clone was detected only a few times. The chain links TRBV6-5 to TRBJ1-2; 7 nucleotides align to TRBD1. V dropped 2 bases and J dropped 8; count of bases not matched to a gene: 2. CDR1 is MNHEY and CDR2 is SVGAGI in the germline V gene. This CDR3 region has 12 residues. This chain's CDR3 is CASSYRTGGYTF. DNA for the CDR3: TGTGCCAGCAGTTACCGGACAGGAGGCTACACCTTC.

The CDR3 bases are TGTGCCAGCAGCTTTCGGGGAGCAACTAATGAAAAACTGTTTTTT. It specifies CASSFRGATNEKLFF. This sequence joins TRBV7-9 and TRBJ1-4, with unresolved D. The CDR3 contains 15 residues. Trimming took 3 bases from V and 0 from J, leaving 8 bases between them. CDR1 and CDR2 from the germline V gene are SEHNR and FQNEAQ (reference sequence).

This rearrangement joins TRBV27 to TRBJ2-2; D ambiguous. CDR3 length: 13 amino acids. The germline V and J ends were trimmed by 7 bases and 5 bases, with 11 bases remaining between them. CDR1 is MNHEY and CDR2 is SMNVEV in the germline V gene (reference sequence). CDR3 DNA: TGTGCCAGCAAAGGGTTCACGACCGGGGAGCTGTTTTTT. It yields the protein CASKGFTTGELFF.

V gene TRBV11-2 combines with J gene TRBJ2-1; perhaps TRBD1 as D (5 bases). Germline V gives CDR1 SGHAT, CDR2 FQNNGV. This CDR3 comprises 16 residues. V lost 5 bases to trimming and J lost 5 bases, with 19 bases between them. This CDR3 is CASSPPAREIDNEQFF. CDR3 nucleotide sequence: TGTGCCAGCAGCCCCCCGGCCAGGGAAATAGACAATGAGCAGTTCTTC.

The gene calls are TRBV30 and TRBJ1-2; D is possibly TRBD1 (5 bases). The CDR3 length is 13 residues. The germline CDR1 and CDR2 sequences are GTSNPN and SVGIG (reference sequence). V lost 0 bases and J 4 bases, leaving 9 bases between the germline ends. In DNA form, the CDR3 reads TGTGCCTGGAGTGTGGGGGGGAGCTATGGCTACACCTTC. It yields the protein CAWSVGGSYGYTF.

The chain carries TRBV7-2 and TRBJ2-7; 10 bases align to TRBD2. Trimming cost V 6 bases and J 1 base; bases outside gene matches: 6. Germline V lookup: CDR1 SGHTA, CDR2 FQGNSA. The CDR3 loop spans 15 amino acids. CDR3 DNA sequence: TGTGCCAGCAGTTCTCCTAGCGGGAGTTCCTACGAGCAGTACTTC. Translated: CASSSPSGSSYEQYF.